This T cell receptor beta chain was sequenced during a study of blood T cell repertoires in COVID-19. Looking at the study overall: Sources were T cells, B-cell-depleted T cells, or PBMCs; the material itself was cDNA or gDNA.

Authors' analysis steps: Counts of nucleated cells, estimated from reference gene primer amplification, were obtained. Sequenced by immunoSEQ multiplex PCR; TCRdb stores in-frame clones only, minus some. The V and J calls and clone size are taken from that table; D and trimming were inferred from the DNA. Of around 200,000 clones listed, 65% to 85% are singletons. Germline V lookup: CDR1 LNHDA, CDR2 SQIVND (reference sequence). The V and J ends lost 7 bases and 3 bases respectively, with 18 bases between them. The CDR3 runs 16 residues. Material: peripheral blood. This chain connects TRBV19 to TRBJ2-2; no clear D gene. The sequence was collected from a woman of 80 years or more with acute or convalescent COVID-19. CDR3 region: CASIPGSSRDTGELFF. The CDR3 DNA is TGTGCCAGTATCCCCGGGTCATCTCGGGACACCGGGGAGCTGTTTTTT.